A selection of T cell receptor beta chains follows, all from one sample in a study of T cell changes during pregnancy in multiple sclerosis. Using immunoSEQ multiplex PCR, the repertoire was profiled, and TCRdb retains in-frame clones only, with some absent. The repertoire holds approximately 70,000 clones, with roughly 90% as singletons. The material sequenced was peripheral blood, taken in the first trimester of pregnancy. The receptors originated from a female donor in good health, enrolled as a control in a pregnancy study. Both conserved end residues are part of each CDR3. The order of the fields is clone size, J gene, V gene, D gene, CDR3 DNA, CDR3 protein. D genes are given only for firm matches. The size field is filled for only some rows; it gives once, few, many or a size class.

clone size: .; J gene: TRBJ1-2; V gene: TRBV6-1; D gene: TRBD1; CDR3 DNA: TGTGCCAGCAGTTTGGACAGGGGGTTCTATGGCTACACCTTC; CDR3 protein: CASSLDRGFYGYTF
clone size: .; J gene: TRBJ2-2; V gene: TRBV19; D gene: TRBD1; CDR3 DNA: TGTGCCAGTAGTATACAGGGGGCGAACACCGGGGAGCTGTTTTTT; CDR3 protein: CASSIQGANTGELFF
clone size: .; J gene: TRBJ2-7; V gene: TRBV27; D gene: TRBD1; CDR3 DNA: TGTGCCAGCAGTTTCCGGGACAGGCCCTACGAGCAGTACTTC; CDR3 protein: CASSFRDRPYEQYF
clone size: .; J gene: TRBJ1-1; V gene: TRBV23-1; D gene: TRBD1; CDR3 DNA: TGCGCCAGCAGTCCCGACCATATATACAGGGGTTTCCTCATGAACACTGAAGCTTTCTTT; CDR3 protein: CASSPDHIYRGFLMNTEAFF
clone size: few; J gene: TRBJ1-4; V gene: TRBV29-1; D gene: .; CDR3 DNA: TGCAGCGCGAACAGGGCAACTAATGAAAAACTGTTTTTT; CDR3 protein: CSANRATNEKLFF
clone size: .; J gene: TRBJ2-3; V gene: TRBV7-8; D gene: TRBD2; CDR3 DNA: TGTGCCAGCAGCTTATTTTCTTCGCGGGAGGGCCGGACGCAGTATTTT; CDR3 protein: CASSLFSSREGRTQYF
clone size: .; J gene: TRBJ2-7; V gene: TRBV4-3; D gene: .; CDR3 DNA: TGCGCCAGCAGCCAATCGCTAAGGGACAACGAGCAGTACTTC; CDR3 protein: CASSQSLRDNEQYF
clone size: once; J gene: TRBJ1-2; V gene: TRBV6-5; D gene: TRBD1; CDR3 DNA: TGTGCCAGCAGTTACATGGACAGGCAGAACTATGGCTACACCTTC; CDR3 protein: CASSYMDRQNYGYTF
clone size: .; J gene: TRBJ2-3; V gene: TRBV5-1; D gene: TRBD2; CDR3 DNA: TGCGCCAGCAGCTTTAAAGCGGGGGGGCAGGGAGATACGCAGTATTTT; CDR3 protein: CASSFKAGGQGDTQYF
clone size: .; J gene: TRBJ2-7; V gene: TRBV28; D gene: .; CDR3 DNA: TGTGCCAGCAGTTTGTCCAACTACGAGCAGTACTTC; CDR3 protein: CASSLSNYEQYF
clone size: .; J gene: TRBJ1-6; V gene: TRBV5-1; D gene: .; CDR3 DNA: TGCGCCAGCAGCAAGACAAGCCTGCCGGGGGTCAATTCACCCCTCCACTTT; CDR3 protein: CASSKTSLPGVNSPLHF
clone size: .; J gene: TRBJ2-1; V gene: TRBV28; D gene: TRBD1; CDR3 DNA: TGTGCCAGCAGTTCCGCGGGACAGGGGGGGGTTGAGCAGTTCTTC; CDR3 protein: CASSSAGQGGVEQFF
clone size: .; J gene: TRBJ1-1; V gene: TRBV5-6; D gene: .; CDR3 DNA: TGTGCCAGCAGCTTCCTGGACAGATACACTGAAGCTTTCTTT; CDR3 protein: CASSFLDRYTEAFF
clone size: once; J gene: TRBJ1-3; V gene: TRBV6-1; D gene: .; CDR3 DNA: TGTGCCAGCATGGTACTTAGAAGCTCTGGAAACACCATATATTTT; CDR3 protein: CASMVLRSSGNTIYF
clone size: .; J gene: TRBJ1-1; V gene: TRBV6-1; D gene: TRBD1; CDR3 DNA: TGTGCCAGCATTGGGACAGGCACTGAAGCTTTCTTT; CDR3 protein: CASIGTGTEAFF
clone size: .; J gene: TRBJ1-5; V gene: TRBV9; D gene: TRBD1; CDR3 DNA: TGTGCCAGCAGCACGACAGGGGGTAATCAGCCCCAGCATTTT; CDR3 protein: CASSTTGGNQPQHF
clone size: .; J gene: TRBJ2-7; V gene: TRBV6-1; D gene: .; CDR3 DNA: TGTGCCAGCAGTGTGGGACTGGTCTCCTACGAGCAGTACTTC; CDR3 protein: CASSVGLVSYEQYF
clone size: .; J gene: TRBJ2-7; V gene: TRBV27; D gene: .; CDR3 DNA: TGTGCCAGCAGTTTATCGTCTGCGGGGACCTACGAGCAGTACTTC; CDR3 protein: CASSLSSAGTYEQYF
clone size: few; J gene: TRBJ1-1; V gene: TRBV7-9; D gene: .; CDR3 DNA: TGTGCCAGCAGCCTAAACGGAGTGAACACTGAAGCTTTCTTT; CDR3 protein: CASSLNGVNTEAFF
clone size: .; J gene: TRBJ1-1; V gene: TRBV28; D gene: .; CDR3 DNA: TGTGCCAGCCACAGGACCTCCTTGGACACTGAAGCTTTCTTT; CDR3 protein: CASHRTSLDTEAFF
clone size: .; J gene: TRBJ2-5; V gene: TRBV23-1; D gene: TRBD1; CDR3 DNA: TGCGCCAGCAGTCAGCGGGACAGGGAAATGGGGACCCAGTACTTC; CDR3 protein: CASSQRDREMGTQYF
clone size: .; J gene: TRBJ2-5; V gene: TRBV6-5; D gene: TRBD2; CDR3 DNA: TGTGCCAGCAGTTACGAACTAGCGGCTGCCGAGACCCAGTACTTC; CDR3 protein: CASSYELAAAETQYF
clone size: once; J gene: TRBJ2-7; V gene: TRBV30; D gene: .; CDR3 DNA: TGTGCCTGGGCTTCTCAGGGGTTCTCCGAGCAGTACTTC; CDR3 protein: CAWASQGFSEQYF
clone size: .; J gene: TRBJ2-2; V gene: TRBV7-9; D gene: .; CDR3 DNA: TGTGCCAGCAGCTCAAGCGGCACCGGGGAGCTGTTTTTT; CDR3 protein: CASSSSGTGELFF
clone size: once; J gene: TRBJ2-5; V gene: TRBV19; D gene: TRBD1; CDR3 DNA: TGTGCCAGTAGTCCCAGGACAGGGTACCAAGAGACCCAGTACTTC; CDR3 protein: CASSPRTGYQETQYF
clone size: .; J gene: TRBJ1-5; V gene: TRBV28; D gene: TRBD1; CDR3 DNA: TGTGCCAGCAGTTTCAATTTGAGGGGGCTCGTCGATCAGCCCCAGCATTTT; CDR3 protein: CASSFNLRGLVDQPQHF
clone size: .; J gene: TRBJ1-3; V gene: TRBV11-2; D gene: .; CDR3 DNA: TGTGCCAGCAGCTTAGACCTCAACACCATATATTTT; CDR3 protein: CASSLDLNTIYF
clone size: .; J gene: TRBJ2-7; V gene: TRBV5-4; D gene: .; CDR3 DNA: TGTGCCAGCACCCTGCCCGGACAGCCCTACGAGCAGTACTTC; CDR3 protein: CASTLPGQPYEQYF
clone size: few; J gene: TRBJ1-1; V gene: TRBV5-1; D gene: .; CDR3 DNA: TGCGCCAGCAGCTTTGAAGGGGCTGAAGCTTTCTTT; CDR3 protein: CASSFEGAEAFF
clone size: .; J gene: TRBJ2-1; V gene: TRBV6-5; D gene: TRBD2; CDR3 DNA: TGTGCCAGCAGTTACCAAGCGGGAGAGGACAATGAGCAGTTCTTC; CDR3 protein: CASSYQAGEDNEQFF
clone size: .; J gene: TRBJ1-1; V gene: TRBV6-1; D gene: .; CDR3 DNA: TGTGCCAGCAAGGAGGCGGGGTTAAGGCCTGAAGCTTTCTTT; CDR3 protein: CASKEAGLRPEAFF
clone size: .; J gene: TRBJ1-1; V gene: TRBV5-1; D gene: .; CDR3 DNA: TGCGCCAGCAGATTCGATACGGGTGAAGCTTTCTTT; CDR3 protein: CASRFDTGEAFF
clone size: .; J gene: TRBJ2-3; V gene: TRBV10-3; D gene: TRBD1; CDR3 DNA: TGTGCCATCAGCAAGGGACAGGACACAGATACGCAGTATTTT; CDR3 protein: CAISKGQDTDTQYF
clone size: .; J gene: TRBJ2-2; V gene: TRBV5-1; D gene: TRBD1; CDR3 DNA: TGCGCCAGCAGCTTGGCCGGGACAGGGACCGGGGAGCTGTTTTTT; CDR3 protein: CASSLAGTGTGELFF
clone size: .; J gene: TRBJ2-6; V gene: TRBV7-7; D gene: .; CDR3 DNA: TGTGCCAGCAGCTTAGGCGGGGACCCGGCGGCCAACGTCCTGACTTTC; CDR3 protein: CASSLGGDPAANVLTF
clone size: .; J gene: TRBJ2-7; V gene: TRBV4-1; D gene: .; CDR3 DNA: TGCGCCAGCAGCCAAGTAACTGGTAGCTCCTACGAGCAGTACTTC; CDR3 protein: CASSQVTGSSYEQYF
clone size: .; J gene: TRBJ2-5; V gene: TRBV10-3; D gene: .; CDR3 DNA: TGTGCCATCAGTGAGTCGGGCTCCCTCCAAGAGACCCAGTACTTC; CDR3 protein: CAISESGSLQETQYF
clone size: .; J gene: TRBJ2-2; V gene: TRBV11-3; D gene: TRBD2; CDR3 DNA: TGTGCCAGCAGCTCTCGACTAGCGGGAGGGCCGGGGACCGGGGAGCTGTTTTTT; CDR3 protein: CASSSRLAGGPGTGELFF
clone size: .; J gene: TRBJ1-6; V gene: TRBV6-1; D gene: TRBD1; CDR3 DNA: TGTGCCAGCAGTGAACGGGACAGGGGATCACCCCTCCACTTT; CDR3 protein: CASSERDRGSPLHF
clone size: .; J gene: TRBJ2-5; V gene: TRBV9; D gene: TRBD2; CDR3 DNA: TGTGCCAGCAGCCCCCGGACTAGCGGGGGGTTGGAGACCCAGTACTTC; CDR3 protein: CASSPRTSGGLETQYF
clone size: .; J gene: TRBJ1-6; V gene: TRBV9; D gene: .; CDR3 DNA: TGTGCCAGCAGCGTAGGGAAGGCCCAGGGTTCACCCCTCCACTTT; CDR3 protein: CASSVGKAQGSPLHF
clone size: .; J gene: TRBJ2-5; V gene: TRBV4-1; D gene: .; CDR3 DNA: TGCGCCAGCAGCCGTTGGGAAAACGGGGAAGGGACCCAGTACTTC; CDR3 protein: CASSRWENGEGTQYF
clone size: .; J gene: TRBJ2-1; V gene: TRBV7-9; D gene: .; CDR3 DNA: TGTGCCAGCAGAGCGACAGCCGCCATAAACAATGAGCAGTTCTTC; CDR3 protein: CASRATAAINNEQFF
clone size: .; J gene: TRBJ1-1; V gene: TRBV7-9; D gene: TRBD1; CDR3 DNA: TGTGCCAGCAGCTTAGTGGTCAGGGGGCCTAAAAACACTGAAGCTTTCTTT; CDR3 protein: CASSLVVRGPKNTEAFF
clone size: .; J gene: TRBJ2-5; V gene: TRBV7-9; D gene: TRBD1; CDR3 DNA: TGTGCCAGCAGCGGTACAGGGGGGCAAGAGACCCAGTACTTC; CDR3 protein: CASSGTGGQETQYF
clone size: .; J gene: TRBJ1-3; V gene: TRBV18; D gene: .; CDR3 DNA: TGTGCCAGCTCGTCGGGGGCTGGAAACACCATATATTTT; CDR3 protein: CASSSGAGNTIYF
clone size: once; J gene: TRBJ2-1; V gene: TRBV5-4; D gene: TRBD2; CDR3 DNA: TGTGCCAGCAGCTGGACTAGCGGGGGCGAGAATGAGCAGTTCTTC; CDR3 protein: CASSWTSGGENEQFF
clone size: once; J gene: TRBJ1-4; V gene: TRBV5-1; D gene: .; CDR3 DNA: TGCGCCAGCAGCTTGGGGGCCCCAAATGAAAAACTGTTTTTT; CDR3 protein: CASSLGAPNEKLFF
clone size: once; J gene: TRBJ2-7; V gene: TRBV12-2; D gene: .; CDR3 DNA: TGTGCAAGTCGCTTAGATCAGGACAGGGAAACCCACGAGCAGTACTTC; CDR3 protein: CASRLDQDRETHEQYF
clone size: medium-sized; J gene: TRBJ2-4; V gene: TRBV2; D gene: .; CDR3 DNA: TGTGCCATCACCGAGGGAGCCAAAAACATTCAGTACTTC; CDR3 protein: CAITEGAKNIQYF
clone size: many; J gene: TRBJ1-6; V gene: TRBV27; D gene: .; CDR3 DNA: TGTGCCAGCCGGGGGGGACCGGGATCACCCCTCCACTTT; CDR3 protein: CASRGGPGSPLHF
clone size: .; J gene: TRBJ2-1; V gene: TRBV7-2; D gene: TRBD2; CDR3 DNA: TGTGCCAGCAGCCCGGGACTAGCGGGAGCTTTTGGGGAGCAGTTCTTC; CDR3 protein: CASSPGLAGAFGEQFF
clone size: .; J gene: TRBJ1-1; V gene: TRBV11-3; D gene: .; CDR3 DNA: TGTGCCAGCAGCCGGGACTCGTCGGGAGCTTTCTTT; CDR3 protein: CASSRDSSGAFF
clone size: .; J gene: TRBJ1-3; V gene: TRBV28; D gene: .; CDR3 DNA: TGTGCCAGCAGTCGGACACAGGGCGCGGGTACCTCTGGAAACACCATATATTTT; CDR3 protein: CASSRTQGAGTSGNTIYF
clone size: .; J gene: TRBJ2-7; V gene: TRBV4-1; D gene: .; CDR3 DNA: TGCGCCAGCAGCCACCGAGACAGGCCCCTCTACGAGCAGTACTTC; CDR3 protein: CASSHRDRPLYEQYF
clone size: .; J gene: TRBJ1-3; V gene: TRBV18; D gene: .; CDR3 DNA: TGTGCCAGCTCACCGTCCCCTCGCGTCGGGGGAAACACCATATATTTT; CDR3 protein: CASSPSPRVGGNTIYF